The present T cell receptor (beta chain) was sequenced within a study of shared clonotypes between healthy human individuals. Between the trimmed V and J ends, which lost 3 bases and 12 bases, there was a span of 24 bases. This CDR3 is 16 amino acids long. Germline CDR1 is LNHDA and CDR2 is SQIVND (reference sequence). The data were produced by immunoSEQ multiplex PCR, yet TCRdb's version contains in-frame clones alone and is incomplete. In the table there are approximately 1.5 million clones, 98% of which are singletons. Memory CD4+ cells were the fraction left after CD45RA+ naive selection. About this clone itself: The target antigen is unknown.

Study-wide results and caveats: Having only a few donors restricted how much genetic and exposure-history diversity was captured. Naive subsets tended to show greater estimated richness than memory subsets. The generation probabilities recorded for non-shared clonotypes fell below those of clonotypes shared by all four donors.

The genes are TRBV19 and TRBJ2-1; tentatively, D is TRBD2 (5 bases). This sequence was found in a man younger than 45 in good health. Input material: naive CD4+ T cells sorted from blood. Subset noted: CD45RA+ positively selected. The CDR3 region is CASSISTTTTLLGQFF. In DNA, the CDR3 is TGTGCCAGTAGTATTTCGACTACAACCACACTTCTTGGGCAGTTCTTC.